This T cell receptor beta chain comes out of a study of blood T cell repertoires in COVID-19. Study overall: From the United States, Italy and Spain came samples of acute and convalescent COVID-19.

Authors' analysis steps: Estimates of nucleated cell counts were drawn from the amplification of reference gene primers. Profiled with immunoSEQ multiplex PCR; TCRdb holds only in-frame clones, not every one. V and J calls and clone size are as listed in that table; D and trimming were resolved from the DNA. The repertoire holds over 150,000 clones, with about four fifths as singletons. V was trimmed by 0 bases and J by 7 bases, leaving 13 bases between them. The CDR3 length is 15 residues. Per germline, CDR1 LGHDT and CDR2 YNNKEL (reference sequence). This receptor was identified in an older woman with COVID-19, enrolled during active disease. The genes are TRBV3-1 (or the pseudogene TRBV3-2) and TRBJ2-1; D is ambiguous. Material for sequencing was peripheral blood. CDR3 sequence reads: CASSQDLYAGNEQFF. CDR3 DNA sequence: TGTGCCAGCAGCCAAGACTTGTACGCCGGGAATGAGCAGTTCTTC.